This T cell receptor (beta chain) was recorded in a study of T-cell memory formation after mild COVID-19. This clonotype was seen only a few times. TCRdb re-called the 5' RACE reads with MiXCR, one entry per CDR3 protein. In the table there are more than 350,000 distinct CDR3 sequences, 20% to 25% of which are singletons. Germline V gene lookup returns CDR1 KGHDR and CDR2 SFDVKD. The CDR3 runs to 15 residues. The J segment lost 8 bases and the V segment lost 7 bases, leaving 13 bases of the junction unmatched. The source is an adult woman who had mild COVID-19 (a few samples of this study predate the infection). Cell type and time point are not known. Sample: PBMCs or a T cell subset sorted from them (not recorded which). V and J are TRBV24-1 and TRBJ1-1; 9 nucleotides line up with TRBD1. The CDR3 sequence: CATSDRGTGKREAFF. The CDR3 DNA reads TGTGCCACCAGCGACCGGGGGACAGGGAAAAGAGAAGCTTTCTTT.